This T cell receptor (beta chain) comes out of a study of T cells after somatic rescue of genetic block. This clone is a singleton in its sample. Germline-derived CDR1 and CDR2 are MNHEY and SMNVEV (reference sequence). V was pared by 4 bases and J by 1 base, with 12 bases between. This CDR3 region has 15 residues. Assay: immunoSEQ multiplex PCR; the TCRdb copy retains only in-frame clones and omits some. Of 110,000 or so clones in the sample, 80% to 95% are singletons; the top ten hold about 1.5%. J is TRBJ2-3 and V is TRBV27, with a possible D match to TRBD1 (6 bases). The source is a woman younger than 30. The specimen sequenced was peripheral blood mononuclear cells (PBMCs). The CDR3 DNA reads TGTGCCAGCAGTTCCCCGAACAGGGGCACAGATACGCAGTATTTT. It is translated as CASSSPNRGTDTQYF.